The 22 T cell receptor beta chains presented below share a single source sample, sequenced in a study of cytomegalovirus exposure and HLA in healthy donors. TCRdb keeps only in-frame clones here, not all; method: immunoSEQ multiplex PCR. The sample records about 200,000 clones, less than 90% being singletons. The sample taken for sequencing was PBMCs. Receptors originate from a young woman in good health and CMV-seronegative.

The chain couples TRBV5-1 to TRBJ2-2, with TRBD2 identical over 12 bases. The junction had 3 bases not matched to a gene; V was cut back by 3 bases and J by 6 bases. The CDR3 has 15 residues. Per the germline V gene, CDR1 is SGHRS and CDR2 is YFSETQ. The CDR3 DNA is TGCGCCAGCAGCTCCCGGACTAGCGGGGCCGGGGAGCTGTTTTTT. It is translated as CASSSRTSGAGELFF. The full variable domain, completed using reference TRBV5-1 and TRBJ2-2, is KAGVTQTPRYLIKTRGQQVTLSCSPISGHRSVSWYQQTPGQGLQFLFEYFSETQRNKGNFPGRFSGRQFSNSRSEMNVSTLELGDSALYLCASSSRTSGAGELFFGEGSRLTVL.

This chain links TRBV7-9 with TRBJ2-5; D gene ambiguous. V was pared by 5 bases and J by 5 bases, with 15 bases between. Germline V gene lookup returns CDR1 SEHNR and CDR2 FQNEAQ (reference sequence). The CDR3 totals 14 residues. In DNA, the CDR3 is TGTGCCAGCAGCCCTCATGGCCTCGGGGAGACCCAGTACTTC. Residues: CASSPHGLGETQYF.

The chain uses TRBV28 and TRBJ1-2, with TRBD1 as a possible D gene (6 bases). This CDR3 has 12 amino acids. Per germline, CDR1 MDHEN and CDR2 SYDVKM. The V end was cut by 8 bases, the J end by 4 bases, with 11 bases between. CDR3 sequence reads: CASRGTLYGYTF. The CDR3 DNA reads as TGTGCCAGCCGGGGGACACTCTATGGCTACACCTTC.

The gene calls are TRBV2 and TRBJ1-5, with D tentatively TRBD1 (5 bases). V was trimmed by 5 bases and J by 1 base, leaving 15 bases between them. CDR1 and CDR2 (germline): SNHLY, FYNNEI. The CDR3 extends over 16 amino acids. In DNA, the CDR3 is TGTGCCAGCAGTAAACAGGAGGATGGGAGCAATCAGCCCCAGCATTTT. Translation: CASSKQEDGSNQPQHF.

V usage is TRBV27 and J usage is TRBJ2-2; TRBD2 might be the D (5 bases). This CDR3 contains 12 residues. Germline V gives CDR1 MNHEY, CDR2 SMNVEV (reference sequence). V lost 6 bases and J 3 bases, leaving 5 bases between the germline ends. CDR3 sequence: CASRRDTGELFF. Here the CDR3 DNA reads TGTGCCAGCAGGAGGGACACCGGGGAGCTGTTTTTT.

The CDR3 sequence is CASSRGTRWGEQFF. The CDR3 bases are TGTGCCAGCAGTCGGGGGACTCGATGGGGGGAGCAGTTCTTC. The rearrangement joins TRBV6-5 to TRBJ2-1, with a tentative D call TRBD2 (6 bases). The V gene's germline CDR1 is MNHEY and CDR2 SVGAGI. V lost 5 bases and J lost 10, with 18 bases in between. The CDR3 spans 14 residues.

The chain employs TRBV14 and TRBJ2-7, with D perhaps matching TRBD1 (6 bases). The CDR3 loop spans 15 amino acids. Trimming removed 5 bases at V and 0 bases at J, with 14 bases between. Germline V gene lookup returns CDR1 SGHDN and CDR2 FVKESK. The CDR3 nucleotides are TGTGCCAGCAGCTGGGCTACAGGGAACTCCTACGAGCAGTACTTC. Its protein product is CASSWATGNSYEQYF. The entire variable domain, with the rest obtained from reference TRBV14 and TRBJ2-7, is as follows: EAGVTQFPSHSVIEKGQTVTLRCDPISGHDNLYWYRRVMGKEIKFLLHFVKESKQDESGMPNNRFLAERTGGTYSTLKVQPAELEDSGVYFCASSWATGNSYEQYFGPGTRLTVT.

This chain links TRBV7-2 with TRBJ1-2; 11 positions agree with TRBD1. The ends lost 5 bases at V and 4 bases at J; junction bases unmatched: 3. The CDR3 is 14 amino acids. CDR1 is SGHTA and CDR2 is FQGNSA in the germline V gene. CDR3 in amino acids: CASSPGTGGYGYTF. The CDR3 DNA reads TGTGCCAGCAGCCCGGGGACAGGGGGCTATGGCTACACCTTC.

The chain uses TRBV27 and TRBJ2-7, with D perhaps TRBD1 (5 bases). The germline V gene encodes CDR1 MNHEY and CDR2 SMNVEV (reference sequence). The CDR3 has 14 amino acids. Trimming pared 3 bases from V and 6 bases from J, leaving 15 bases between. For the CDR3, the DNA is TGTGCCAGCAGTTTCACCAGGGTTTTGTCCGAGCAGTACTTC. Protein sequence: CASSFTRVLSEQYF.

The V gene is TRBV6-5, the J gene TRBJ2-1, with 7 bases matching TRBD2. V dropped 0 bases and J dropped 6; count of bases not matched to a gene: 8. CDR3 length: 16 amino acids. The germline gives CDR1 MNHEY, CDR2 SVGAGI. Written as DNA, the CDR3 is TGTGCCAGCAGTTACTCGATCTTAAGCGGGACCAATGAGCAGTTCTTC. This sequence encodes CASSYSILSGTNEQFF.

This clone was recorded once. The rearrangement uses TRBV2 and TRBJ2-5; weak D call: TRBD2 (6 bases). V was cut by 11 bases and J by 2 bases, with 12 bases left in between. The CDR3 has 12 amino acids. Germline V gene data show CDR1 as SNHLY and CDR2 as FYNNEI. The CDR3 coding sequence is TGTGCCCTGCGGGACCAACAAGAGACCCAGTACTTC. This translates into CALRDQQETQYF.

This chain links TRBV30 with TRBJ1-2, with 7 bases matching TRBD1. The trim removed 2 bases at V and 8 bases at J, leaving 5 bases unmatched. The CDR3 runs 12 residues. Germline loops: CDR1 GTSNPN, CDR2 SVGIG (reference sequence). CDR3 amino acids: CAWSWTGGGYTF. In DNA form, the CDR3 reads TGTGCCTGGAGTTGGACAGGAGGAGGCTACACCTTC. Based on the CDR3 plus reference TRBV30 and TRBJ1-2, the full variable domain is SQTIHQWPATLVQPVGSPLSLECTVEGTSNPNLYWYRQAAGRGLQLLFYSVGIGQISSEVPQNLSASRPQDRQFILSSKKLLLSDSGFYLCAWSWTGGGYTFGSGTRLTVV.

The chain recombines TRBV7-9 with TRBJ1-2, with 8 bases lining up with TRBD1. CDR1 is SEHNR and CDR2 is FQNEAQ in the germline V gene (reference sequence). Trimming removed 5 bases from V and 7 bases from J; junction bases left unmatched: 15. The CDR3 spans 16 residues. The CDR3 reads CASSRPRTGKDSGYTF. The CDR3 nucleotides read TGTGCCAGCAGCCGGCCCCGGACAGGGAAAGACTCTGGCTACACCTTC.

This clone has at least ten counts. V gene TRBV9 combines with J gene TRBJ1-3, with 9 positions matching TRBD1. Germline V gene lookup returns CDR1 SGDLS and CDR2 YYNGEE. CDR3 size: 15 residues. V lost 4 bases, J lost 3 bases, and 5 bases stayed unmatched. The CDR3 DNA follows: TGTGCCAGCAGCACGGGACAGGGAGGTGGAAACACCATATATTTT. Encoded protein: CASSTGQGGGNTIYF.

V usage is TRBV2 and J usage is TRBJ1-4; 7 bases are a match to TRBD1. The CDR3 runs to 15 residues. Germline V lookup: CDR1 SNHLY, CDR2 FYNNEI. The V segment lost 6 bases and the J segment 4 bases; nucleotides outside the gene matches: 8. The DNA for the CDR3 is TGTGCCAGCAGCCTGGAGGGGGCCAGTAATGAAAAACTGTTTTTT. Its protein is CASSLEGASNEKLFF.

This clone was recorded a few times. The chain is built from TRBV28 and TRBJ2-7; D is perhaps TRBD1 or TRBD2 (5 bases each). The CDR3 has 12 amino acids. Germline V gene lookup returns CDR1 MDHEN and CDR2 SYDVKM. V dropped 10 bases and J dropped 7 bases, with 17 bases sitting between them. The CDR3 loop is CATGTRREEQYF. CDR3 DNA sequence: TGTGCCACTGGGACGCGGCGAGAGGAGCAGTACTTC.

This clone was observed a single time. The V and J genes are TRBV19 and TRBJ1-1; possible D gene TRBD1, 5 bases. Looked up from germline, CDR1 is LNHDA and CDR2 is SQIVND (reference sequence). The CDR3 is made up of 16 amino acids. V was pared by 3 bases and J by 5 bases, with 19 bases between. The CDR3 DNA sequence: TGTGCCAGTAGTATTATATTTCAGGGTGCGGGTACTGAAGCTTTCTTT. It codes for CASSIIFQGAGTEAFF.

There are a few counts of this clone. CDR3 protein: CASSQLTGYEQYF. Here the CDR3 DNA reads TGCGCCAGCAGCCAGCTAACAGGCTACGAGCAGTACTTC. The chain has TRBV4-1 and TRBJ2-7, with D possibly being TRBD1 (5 bases). The CDR3 totals 13 residues. Germline CDR1 is MGHRA and CDR2 is YSYEKL. Trimming shortened V by 3 bases and J by 3 bases, and 9 bases separated the two germline ends.

The chain couples TRBV6-5 to TRBJ2-5, with D perhaps TRBD1 (7 bases). V gave up 6 bases and J gave up 5 bases, with 19 bases separating them. Germline CDR1 and CDR2: MNHEY and SVGAGI. The CDR3 is 15 amino acids. CDR3 residues: CASSAGQGVVETQYF. The CDR3 bases are TGTGCCAGCAGCGCGGGGCAGGGGGTCGTGGAGACCCAGTACTTC.

This clone occurred once. The V gene is TRBV6-1, the J gene TRBJ2-1; 7 bases match TRBD2. J was trimmed by 4 bases and V by 4 bases; bases with no gene match: 4. Germline-derived CDR1 and CDR2 are MNHNS and SASEGT. This CDR3 is 14 amino acids long. CDR3 nucleotide sequence: TGTGCCAGCAGTGGCGGGGGAGGGTACAATGAGCAGTTCTTC. This encodes CASSGGGGYNEQFF.

This rearrangement joins TRBV11-2 to TRBJ1-5; D possibly corresponds to TRBD1 (5 bases). The CDR3 covers 14 residues. CDR1 is SGHAT and CDR2 is FQNNGV in the germline V gene. With 5 bases removed from V and 6 bases from J, the gap between germline ends came to 14 bases. CDR3 nucleotide sequence: TGTGCCAGCAGCCTCCAGGGTAGGGGTCAGCCCCAGCATTTT. Its translation: CASSLQGRGQPQHF.

J is TRBJ1-5 and V is TRBV6-1; a possible D gene is TRBD1 (6 bases). Germline CDR1 MNHNS, CDR2 SASEGT. V lost 6 bases, J lost 3 bases, and 15 bases lay in between. This CDR3 has 15 amino acids. DNA of the CDR3: TGTGCCAGCAGCCCGACAGGCGGGCTCAATCAGCCCCAGCATTTT. This codes for CASSPTGGLNQPQHF.